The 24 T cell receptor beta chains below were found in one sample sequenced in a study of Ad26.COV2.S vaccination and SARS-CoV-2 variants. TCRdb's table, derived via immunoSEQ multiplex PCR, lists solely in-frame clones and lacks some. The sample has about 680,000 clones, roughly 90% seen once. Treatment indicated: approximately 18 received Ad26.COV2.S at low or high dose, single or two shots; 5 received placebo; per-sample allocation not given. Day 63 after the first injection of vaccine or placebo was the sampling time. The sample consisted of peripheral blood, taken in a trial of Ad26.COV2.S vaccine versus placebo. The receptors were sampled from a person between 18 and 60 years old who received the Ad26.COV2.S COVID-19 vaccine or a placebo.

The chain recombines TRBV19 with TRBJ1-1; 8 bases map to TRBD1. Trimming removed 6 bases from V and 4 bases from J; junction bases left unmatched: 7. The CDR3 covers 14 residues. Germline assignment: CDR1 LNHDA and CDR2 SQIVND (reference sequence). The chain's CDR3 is CASRNRDRFTEAFF. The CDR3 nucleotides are TGTGCCAGTAGGAACCGGGACAGGTTCACTGAAGCTTTCTTT.

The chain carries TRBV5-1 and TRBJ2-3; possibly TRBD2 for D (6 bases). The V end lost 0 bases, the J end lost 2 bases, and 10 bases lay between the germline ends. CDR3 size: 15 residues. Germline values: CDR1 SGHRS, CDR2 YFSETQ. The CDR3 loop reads CASSLAPGLTDTQYF. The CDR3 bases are TGCGCCAGCAGCTTGGCCCCGGGACTCACAGATACGCAGTATTTT.

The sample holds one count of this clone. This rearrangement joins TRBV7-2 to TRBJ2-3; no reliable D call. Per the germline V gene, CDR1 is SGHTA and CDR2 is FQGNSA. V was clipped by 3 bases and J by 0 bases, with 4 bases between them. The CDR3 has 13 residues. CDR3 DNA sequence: TGTGCCAGCAGCTTCCAAAGCACAGATACGCAGTATTTT. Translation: CASSFQSTDTQYF. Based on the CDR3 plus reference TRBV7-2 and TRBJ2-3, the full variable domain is GAGVSQSPSNKVTEKGKDVELRCDPISGHTALYWYRQSLGQGLEFLIYFQGNSAPDKSGLPSDRFSAERTGGSVSTLTIQRTQQEDSAVYLCASSFQSTDTQYFGPGTRLTVL.

CDR3 nucleotide sequence: TGCGCCTCCTCTCGTTCGACAGGGATGGCCAACGTCCTGACTTTC. Amino acids: CASSRSTGMANVLTF. This chain uses TRBV5-1 with TRBJ2-6; 7 nucleotides line up with TRBD1. The V and J ends lost 10 bases and 6 bases, in that order; junction bases with no gene match: 13. Germline values: CDR1 SGHRS, CDR2 YFSETQ. The CDR3 loop spans 15 amino acids. Together with reference TRBV5-1 and TRBJ2-6, the CDR3 gives the full variable domain: KAGVTQTPRYLIKTRGQQVTLSCSPISGHRSVSWYQQTPGQGLQFLFEYFSETQRNKGNFPGRFSGRQFSNSRSEMNVSTLELGDSALYLCASSRSTGMANVLTFGAGSRLTVL.

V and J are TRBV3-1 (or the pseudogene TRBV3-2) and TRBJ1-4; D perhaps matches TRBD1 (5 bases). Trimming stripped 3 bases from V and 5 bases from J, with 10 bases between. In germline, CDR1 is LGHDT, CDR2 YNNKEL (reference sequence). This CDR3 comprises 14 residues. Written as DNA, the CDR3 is TGTGCCAGCAGCCAGGGGCTAACCAATGAAAAACTGTTTTTT. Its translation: CASSQGLTNEKLFF.

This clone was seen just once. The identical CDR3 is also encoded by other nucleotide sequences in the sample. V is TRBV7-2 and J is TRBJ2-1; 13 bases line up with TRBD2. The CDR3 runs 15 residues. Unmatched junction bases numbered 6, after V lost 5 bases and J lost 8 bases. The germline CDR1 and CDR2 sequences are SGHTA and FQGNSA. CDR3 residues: CASSLGLAGADEQFF. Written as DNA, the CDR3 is TGTGCCAGCAGCCTCGGACTAGCGGGAGCAGATGAGCAGTTCTTC.

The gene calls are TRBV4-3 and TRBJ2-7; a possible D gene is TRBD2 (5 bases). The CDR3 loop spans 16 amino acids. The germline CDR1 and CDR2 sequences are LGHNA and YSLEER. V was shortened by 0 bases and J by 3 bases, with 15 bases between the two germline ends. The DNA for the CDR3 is TGCGCCAGCAGCCAAGATGTTGTCGGGGTCGTCTACGAGCAGTACTTC. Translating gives CASSQDVVGVVYEQYF.

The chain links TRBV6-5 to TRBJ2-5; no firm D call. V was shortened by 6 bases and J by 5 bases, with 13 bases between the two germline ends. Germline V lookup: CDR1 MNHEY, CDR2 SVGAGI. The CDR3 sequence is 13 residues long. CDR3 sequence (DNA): TGTGCCAGCAGGAATCCGGGTCGGGAGACCCAGTACTTC. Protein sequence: CASRNPGRETQYF.

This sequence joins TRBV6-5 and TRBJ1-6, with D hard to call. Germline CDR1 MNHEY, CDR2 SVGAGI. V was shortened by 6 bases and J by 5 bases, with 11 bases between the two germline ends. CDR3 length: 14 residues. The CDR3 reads CASRDGSDNSPLHF. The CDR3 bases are TGTGCCAGCAGGGACGGATCTGATAATTCACCCCTCCACTTT.

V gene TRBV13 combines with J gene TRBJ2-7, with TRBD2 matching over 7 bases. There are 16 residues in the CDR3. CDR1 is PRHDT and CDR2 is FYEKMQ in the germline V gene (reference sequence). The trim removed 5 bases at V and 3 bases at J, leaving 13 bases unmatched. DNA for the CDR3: TGTGCCAGCAGCCCCCGAGGTGGCGGGAGTCACTACGAGCAGTACTTC. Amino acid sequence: CASSPRGGGSHYEQYF.

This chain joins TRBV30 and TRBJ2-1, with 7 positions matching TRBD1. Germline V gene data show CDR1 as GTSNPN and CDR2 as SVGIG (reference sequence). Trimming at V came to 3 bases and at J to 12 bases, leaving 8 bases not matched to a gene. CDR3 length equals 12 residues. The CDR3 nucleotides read TGTGCCTGGAGCCTCACAGGGGTCACGCAGTTCTTC. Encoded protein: CAWSLTGVTQFF.

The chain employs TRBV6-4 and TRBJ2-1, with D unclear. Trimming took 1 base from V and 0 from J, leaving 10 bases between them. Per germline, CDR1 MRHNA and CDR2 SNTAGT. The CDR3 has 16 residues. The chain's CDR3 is CASSDLFLSSYNEQFF. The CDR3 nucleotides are TGTGCCAGCAGTGACTTATTCCTAAGCTCCTACAATGAGCAGTTCTTC.

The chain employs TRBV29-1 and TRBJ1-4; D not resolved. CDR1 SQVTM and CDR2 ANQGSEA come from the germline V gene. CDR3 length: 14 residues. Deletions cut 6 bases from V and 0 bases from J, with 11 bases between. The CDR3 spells CSVGDYATNEKLFF. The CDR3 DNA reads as TGCAGCGTCGGCGACTATGCAACTAATGAAAAACTGTTTTTT.

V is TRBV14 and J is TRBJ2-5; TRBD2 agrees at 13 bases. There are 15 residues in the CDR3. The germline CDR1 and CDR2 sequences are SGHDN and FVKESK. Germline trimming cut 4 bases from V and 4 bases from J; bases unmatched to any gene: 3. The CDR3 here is CASSPRLAGGETQYF. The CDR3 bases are TGTGCCAGCAGCCCCCGACTAGCGGGAGGAGAGACCCAGTACTTC.

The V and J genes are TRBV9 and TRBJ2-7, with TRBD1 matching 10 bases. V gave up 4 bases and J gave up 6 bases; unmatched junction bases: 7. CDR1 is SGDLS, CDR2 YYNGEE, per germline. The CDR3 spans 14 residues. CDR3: CASSMTGQGFEQYF. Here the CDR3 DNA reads TGTGCCAGCAGCATGACGGGACAGGGGTTCGAGCAGTACTTC.

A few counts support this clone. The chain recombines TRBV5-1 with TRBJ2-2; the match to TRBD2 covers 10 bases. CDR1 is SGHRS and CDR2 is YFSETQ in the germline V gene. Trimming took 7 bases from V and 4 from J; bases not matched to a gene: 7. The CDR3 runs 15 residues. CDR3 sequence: CASFASGRATGELFF. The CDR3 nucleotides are TGCGCCAGCTTCGCAAGCGGGAGGGCCACCGGGGAGCTGTTTTTT.

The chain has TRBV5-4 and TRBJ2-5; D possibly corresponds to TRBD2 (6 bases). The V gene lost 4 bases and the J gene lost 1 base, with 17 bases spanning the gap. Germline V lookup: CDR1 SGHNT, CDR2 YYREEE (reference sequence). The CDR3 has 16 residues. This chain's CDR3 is CASSQGASVFQETQYF. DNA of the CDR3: TGTGCCAGCAGCCAAGGGGCTAGCGTTTTCCAAGAGACCCAGTACTTC.

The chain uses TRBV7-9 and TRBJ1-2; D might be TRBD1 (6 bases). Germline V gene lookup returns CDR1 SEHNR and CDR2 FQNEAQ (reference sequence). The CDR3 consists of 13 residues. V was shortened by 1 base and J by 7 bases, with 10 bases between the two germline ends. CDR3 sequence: CASSLVQGGGYTF. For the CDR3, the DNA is TGTGCCAGCAGCTTAGTACAGGGCGGTGGCTACACCTTC. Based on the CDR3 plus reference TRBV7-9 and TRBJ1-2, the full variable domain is DTGVSQNPRHKITKRGQNVTFRCDPISEHNRLYWYRQTLGQGPEFLTYFQNEAQLEKSRLLSDRFSAERPKGSFSTLEIQRTEQGDSAMYLCASSLVQGGGYTFGSGTRLTVV.

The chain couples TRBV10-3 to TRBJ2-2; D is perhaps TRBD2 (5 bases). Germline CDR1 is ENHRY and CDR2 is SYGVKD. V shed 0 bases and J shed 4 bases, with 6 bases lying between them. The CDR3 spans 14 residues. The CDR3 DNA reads TGTGCCATCAGTGAGTCTGGGAGCACCGGGGAGCTGTTTTTT. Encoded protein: CAISESGSTGELFF.

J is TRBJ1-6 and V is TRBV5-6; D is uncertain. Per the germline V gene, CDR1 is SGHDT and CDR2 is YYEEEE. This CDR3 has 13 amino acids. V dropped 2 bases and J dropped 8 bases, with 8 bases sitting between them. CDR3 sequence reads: CASSFSGDSPLHF. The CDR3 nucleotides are TGTGCCAGCAGCTTTTCCGGGGATTCACCCCTCCACTTT.

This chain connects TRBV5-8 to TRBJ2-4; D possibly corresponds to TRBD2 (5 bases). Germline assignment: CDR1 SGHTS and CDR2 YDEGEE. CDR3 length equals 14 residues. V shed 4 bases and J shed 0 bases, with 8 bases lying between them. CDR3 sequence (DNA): TGTGCCAGCAGCGTGGAGGCAGCCAAAAACATTCAGTACTTC. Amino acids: CASSVEAAKNIQYF. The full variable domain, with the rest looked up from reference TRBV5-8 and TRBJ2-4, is EAGVTQSPTHLIKTRGQQATLRCSPISGHTSVYWYQQALGLGLQFLLWYDEGEERNRGNFPPRFSGRQFPNYSSELNVNALELEDSALYLCASSVEAAKNIQYFGAGTRLSVL.

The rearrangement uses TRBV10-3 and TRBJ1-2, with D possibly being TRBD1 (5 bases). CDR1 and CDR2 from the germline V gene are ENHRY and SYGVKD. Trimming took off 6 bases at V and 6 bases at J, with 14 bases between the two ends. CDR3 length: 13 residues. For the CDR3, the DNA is TGTGCCATCAGAGAGGCGGAGGGGAATGGCTACACCTTC. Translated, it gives CAIREAEGNGYTF.

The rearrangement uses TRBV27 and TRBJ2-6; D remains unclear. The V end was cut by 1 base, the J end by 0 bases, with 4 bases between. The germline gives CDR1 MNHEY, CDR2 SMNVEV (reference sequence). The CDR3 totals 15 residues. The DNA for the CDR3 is TGTGCCAGCAGTTTATTTCTCTCTGGGGCCAACGTCCTGACTTTC. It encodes CASSLFLSGANVLTF.

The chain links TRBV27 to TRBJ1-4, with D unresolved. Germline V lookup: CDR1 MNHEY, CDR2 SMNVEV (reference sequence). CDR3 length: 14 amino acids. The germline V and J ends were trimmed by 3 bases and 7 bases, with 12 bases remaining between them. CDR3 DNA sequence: TGTGCCAGCAGTTTTAGGCAGTTTGGTGAAAAACTGTTTTTT. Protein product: CASSFRQFGEKLFF.